The next 26 T cell receptor beta chains were all read from a single sample in a study of blood T cell repertoires in COVID-19. Some clones are missing from TCRdb's copy, which holds only in-frame ones; the method was immunoSEQ multiplex PCR. This table has 150,000 to 160,000 clones, 65% to 90% appearing once. Sequenced material: peripheral blood. The source of these receptors is a woman aged 55-75 years with COVID-19, enrolled during active disease.

This clone was seen a handful of times. The J gene is TRBJ1-1, the V gene TRBV18; D ambiguous. V shed 5 bases and J shed 2 bases, with 9 bases lying between them. The CDR3 runs to 13 residues. In germline, CDR1 is KGHSH, CDR2 LQKENI. The CDR3 nucleotides are TGTGCCAGCTCAGCCGGGTCTAACACTGAAGCTTTCTTT. As protein: CASSAGSNTEAFF.

The CDR3 DNA reads as TGTGCCTGGAGGCAGGGGGGTTCACCCCTCCACTTT. Encoded protein: CAWRQGGSPLHF. This chain connects TRBV30 to TRBJ1-6, with TRBD1 matching 7 bases. The length of the CDR3 is 12 residues. Germline V gene sequence: CDR1 GTSNPN, CDR2 SVGIG (reference sequence). Trimming cost V 3 bases and J 9 bases; bases outside gene matches: 2.

For this clone: Other DNA sequences within the sample encode an identical CDR3. This chain uses TRBV5-1 with TRBJ1-2; D is undetermined. This CDR3 is built from 13 residues. Germline V lookup: CDR1 SGHRS, CDR2 YFSETQ. Trimming took 0 bases from V and 2 from J, leaving 5 bases between them. CDR3 region: CASSLGQNYGYTF. The CDR3 DNA sequence: TGCGCCAGCAGCTTGGGGCAGAACTATGGCTACACCTTC.

This chain links TRBV10-3 with TRBJ1-1; no clear D. In germline, CDR1 is ENHRY, CDR2 SYGVKD. V was clipped by 1 base and J by 7 bases, with 10 bases between them. CDR3 length equals 13 residues. The CDR3 DNA sequence: TGTGCCATCAGTGAGTTGGGCAGTTATGAAGCTTTCTTT. Translating it yields CAISELGSYEAFF.

The chain recombines TRBV10-3 with TRBJ1-5; D uncertain. V was cut by 10 bases and J by 1 base, with 14 bases left in between. The CDR3 spans 14 residues. CDR1 and CDR2 (germline): ENHRY, SYGVKD. The CDR3 region is CATRSGSSNQPQHF. CDR3 nucleotide sequence: TGTGCCACCCGGTCGGGGTCGAGCAATCAGCCCCAGCATTTT.

The chain is built from TRBV5-1 and TRBJ1-1; D ambiguous. Germline V gene data show CDR1 as SGHRS and CDR2 as YFSETQ. Trimming pared 5 bases from V and 1 base from J, leaving 12 bases between. The CDR3 sequence is 14 residues long. CDR3 loop: CASRDSPGNTEAFF. The CDR3, as DNA: TGCGCCAGCAGGGACTCTCCTGGGAACACTGAAGCTTTCTTT. The full variable domain, in which reference TRBV5-1 and TRBJ1-1 provide the parts outside the CDR3, is KAGVTQTPRYLIKTRGQQVTLSCSPISGHRSVSWYQQTPGQGLQFLFEYFSETQRNKGNFPGRFSGRQFSNSRSEMNVSTLELGDSALYLCASRDSPGNTEAFFGQGTRLTVV.

The chain uses TRBV19 and TRBJ1-5, with 11 bases matching TRBD1. This CDR3 has 16 amino acids. CDR1 is LNHDA and CDR2 is SQIVND in the germline V gene (reference sequence). Trimming removed 3 bases from V and 2 bases from J; junction bases left unmatched: 3. CDR3 protein: CASSMRTGGGNQPQHF. CDR3 sequence (DNA): TGTGCCAGTAGTATGCGGACAGGGGGCGGCAATCAGCCCCAGCATTTT.

The rearrangement uses TRBV7-9 and TRBJ1-4; no clear D gene. There are 14 residues in the CDR3. Trimming pared 2 bases from V and 8 bases from J, leaving 12 bases between. Germline V gene data show CDR1 as SEHNR and CDR2 as FQNEAQ (reference sequence). CDR3 in amino acids: CASSLISGNEKLFF. In DNA form, the CDR3 reads TGTGCCAGCAGCTTAATTTCGGGAAACGAAAAACTGTTTTTT.

The V call is TRBV29-1, the J call TRBJ2-2, with D possibly TRBD1 on 6 matching bases. Germline V lookup: CDR1 SQVTM, CDR2 ANQGSEA. V lost 5 bases, J lost 0 bases, and 13 bases lay in between. This CDR3 is built from 15 residues. CDR3 sequence (DNA): TGCAGCGTTATTGGTCGGACAGCGAACACCGGGGAGCTGTTTTTT. Protein: CSVIGRTANTGELFF.

The chain links TRBV19 to TRBJ1-3, with unresolved D. V was clipped by 4 bases and J by 0 bases, with 13 bases between them. The germline V gene encodes CDR1 LNHDA and CDR2 SQIVND (reference sequence). The CDR3 has 16 amino acids. CDR3 in DNA: TGTGCCAGTAGTACCTACCATGGTGGCTCTGGAAACACCATATATTTT. Translated: CASSTYHGGSGNTIYF.

The rearrangement uses TRBV20-1 and TRBJ2-7; maybe TRBD2 (5 bases). The V gene's germline CDR1 is DFQATT and CDR2 SNEGSKA (reference sequence). This CDR3 comprises 13 residues. V lost 3 bases to trimming and J lost 5 bases, with 14 bases between them. The CDR3 region has the DNA TGCAGTGCTAGTGGAGCGGCTAGGGACGAGCAGTACTTC. Residues: CSASGAARDEQYF.

V and J are TRBV5-6 and TRBJ1-2, with a tentative D call TRBD1 (5 bases). CDR1 and CDR2 (germline): SGHDT, YYEEEE. CDR3 length: 13 residues. The V end lost 4 bases, the J end lost 7 bases, and 14 bases lay between the germline ends. The CDR3 sequence: CASSLPRGVGYTF. The CDR3, as DNA: TGTGCCAGCAGCCTCCCGCGGGGGGTTGGCTACACCTTC.

This clone was counted a single time. The chain carries TRBV5-1 and TRBJ1-6, with 7 bases that match TRBD1. The CDR3 is 18 amino acids. Germline V gene sequence: CDR1 SGHRS, CDR2 YFSETQ. V lost 2 bases and J lost 9; bases outside the gene matches: 17. The CDR3, as DNA: TGCGCCAGCAGCTTCTTAACCTTCGACAGGGCGGGAGGTTCACCCCTCCACTTT. This translates into CASSFLTFDRAGGSPLHF.

This sequence joins TRBV19 and TRBJ1-2, with D perhaps TRBD1 (6 bases). V was cut by 5 bases and J by 8 bases, with 15 bases left in between. Germline CDR1 reads LNHDA; CDR2 reads SQIVND (reference sequence). This CDR3 has 13 residues. The CDR3 loop reads CASSLTDSGGYTF. The DNA of the CDR3 is TGTGCCAGTAGTCTGACGGACAGCGGAGGCTACACCTTC.

Written as DNA, the CDR3 is TGTGCCAGTAGTATACCCGGCTACAATGAGCAGTTCTTC. Encoded protein: CASSIPGYNEQFF. The rearrangement uses TRBV19 and TRBJ2-1; D gene ambiguous. This CDR3 has 13 residues. Germline V gene data show CDR1 as LNHDA and CDR2 as SQIVND (reference sequence). The germline V and J ends were trimmed by 2 bases and 3 bases, with 5 bases remaining between them.

The V and J genes are TRBV28 and TRBJ2-3; 8 bases map to TRBD2. The CDR3 covers 17 residues. Germline V gene sequence: CDR1 MDHEN, CDR2 SYDVKM. The trim removed 4 bases at V and 3 bases at J, leaving 12 bases unmatched. Written as DNA, the CDR3 is TGTGCCAGCAGTTCTGATCTAGCGGGCCCGGGGACAGATACGCAGTATTTT. The encoded protein is CASSSDLAGPGTDTQYF.

This clone was detected only a few times. The rearrangement uses TRBV30 and TRBJ2-1; maybe TRBD2 (6 bases). The germline V and J ends were trimmed by 0 bases and 9 bases, with 15 bases remaining between them. Germline CDR1 reads GTSNPN; CDR2 reads SVGIG (reference sequence). CDR3 length: 14 residues. This CDR3 is CAWSVNAAGSEQFF. DNA for the CDR3: TGTGCCTGGAGTGTAAATGCGGCCGGGAGTGAGCAGTTCTTC.

This clone was recorded many times. This chain connects TRBV5-1 to TRBJ2-1, with TRBD2 matching 11 bases. Germline CDR1 is SGHRS and CDR2 is YFSETQ. The trim removed 5 bases at V and 8 bases at J, leaving 6 bases unmatched. CDR3 length equals 14 residues. This chain's CDR3 is CASSAGTSGDEQFF. In DNA form, the CDR3 reads TGCGCCAGCAGTGCCGGGACTAGCGGCGATGAGCAGTTCTTC.

The chain has TRBV5-1 and TRBJ1-1, with TRBD1 matching 8 bases. After removal of 4 bases from V and 8 bases from J, the junction contained 7 bases not matched to a gene. Germline V gene lookup returns CDR1 SGHRS and CDR2 YFSETQ. CDR3 size: 13 residues. Here the CDR3 DNA reads TGCGCCAGCAGCGTGGGGACAGGCGGAGAAGCTTTCTTT. Protein product: CASSVGTGGEAFF.

CDR3 coding DNA: TGTGCCAGCTCCCTACAGGAAGGGGCTGAAGCTTTCTTT. Translation gives CASSLQEGAEAFF. The chain has TRBV18 and TRBJ1-1; D perhaps matches TRBD1 (5 bases). Trimming took 6 bases from V and 6 from J, leaving 14 bases between them. This CDR3 spans 13 amino acids. Germline CDR1 and CDR2: KGHSH and LQKENI.

J is TRBJ1-2 and V is TRBV7-3, with 9 positions matching TRBD1. From germline, CDR1 is SGHTA and CDR2 FQGTGA. V shed 2 bases, J shed 7 bases, and the junction held 5 bases outside the gene matches. This CDR3 is built from 14 residues. The CDR3 reads CASSLDRGDAGYTF. CDR3 bases: TGTGCCAGCAGCTTAGACAGGGGGGATGCTGGCTACACCTTC.

This clone was observed a few times. CDR3 region: CASSLQGLEAFF. CDR3 nucleotides: TGTGCCAGCAGCCTGCAGGGTCTTGAAGCTTTCTTT. The chain couples TRBV3-1 (or the pseudogene TRBV3-2) to TRBJ1-1, with D maybe TRBD1 (5 bases). From germline, CDR1 is LGHDT and CDR2 YNNKEL (reference sequence). V lost 4 bases and J 7 bases, leaving 10 bases between the germline ends. The CDR3 consists of 12 residues.

The V gene is TRBV7-3, the J gene TRBJ1-6; tentatively, D is TRBD1 (6 bases). The CDR3 extends over 13 amino acids. CDR1 and CDR2 (germline): SGHTA, FQGTGA. The V end lost 6 bases, the J end lost 9 bases, and 12 bases lay between the germline ends. For the CDR3, the DNA is TGTGCCAGCAGTAGGCAGGGGAGTTCACCCCTCCACTTT. Its translation: CASSRQGSSPLHF. Filled out from reference TRBV7-3 and TRBJ1-6, the complete variable domain reads GAGVSQTPSNKVTEKGKYVELRCDPISGHTALYWYRQSLGQGPEFLIYFQGTGAADDSGLPNDRFFAVRPEGSVSTLKIQRTERGDSAVYLCASSRQGSSPLHFGNGTRLTVT.

V usage is TRBV11-2 and J usage is TRBJ1-2; TRBD1 might be the D (5 bases). Germline assignment: CDR1 SGHAT and CDR2 FQNNGV. Trimming removed 1 base from V and 7 bases from J, with 16 bases in between. The CDR3 has 15 residues. The CDR3: CASSLGKGLTVGYTF. The CDR3 nucleotides are TGTGCCAGCAGCTTAGGAAAGGGGCTAACAGTTGGCTACACCTTC.

The genes are TRBV9 and TRBJ1-5, with 7 bases fitting TRBD1. With V trimmed by 3 bases and J by 5 bases, 5 bases remained unmatched. This CDR3 is built from 14 residues. Germline V gene data show CDR1 as SGDLS and CDR2 as YYNGEE. This chain's CDR3 is CASSAGTVYQPQHF. The CDR3 DNA follows: TGTGCCAGCAGCGCTGGGACAGTATATCAGCCCCAGCATTTT.

This chain connects TRBV5-6 to TRBJ1-2; D possibly corresponds to TRBD1 (6 bases). This CDR3 region has 16 residues. Trimming shortened V by 0 bases and J by 7 bases, and 19 bases separated the two germline ends. Germline V gives CDR1 SGHDT, CDR2 YYEEEE. The CDR3 DNA reads as TGTGCCAGCAGCTTGGCTTCCAGGGGAAGGTCGGGTGGCTACACCTTC. This gives the protein CASSLASRGRSGGYTF.